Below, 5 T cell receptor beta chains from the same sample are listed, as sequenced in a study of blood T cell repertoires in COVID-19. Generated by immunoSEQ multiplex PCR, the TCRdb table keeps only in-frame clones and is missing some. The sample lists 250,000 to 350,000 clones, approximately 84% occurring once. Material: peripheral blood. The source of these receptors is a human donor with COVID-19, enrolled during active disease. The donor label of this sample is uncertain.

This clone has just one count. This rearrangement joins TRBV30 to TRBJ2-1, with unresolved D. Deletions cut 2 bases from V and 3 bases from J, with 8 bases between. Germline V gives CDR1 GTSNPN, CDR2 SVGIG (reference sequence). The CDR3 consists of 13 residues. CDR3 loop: CAWSPKSYNEQFF. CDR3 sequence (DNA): TGTGCCTGGAGTCCAAAGAGCTACAATGAGCAGTTCTTC.

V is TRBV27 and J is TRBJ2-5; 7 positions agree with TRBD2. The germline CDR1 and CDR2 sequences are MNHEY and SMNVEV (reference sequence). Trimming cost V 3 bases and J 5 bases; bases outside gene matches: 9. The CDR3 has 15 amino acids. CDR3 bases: TGTGCCAGCAGTTTTCGGGCGGGAGTGGAGGAGACCCAGTACTTC. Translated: CASSFRAGVEETQYF.

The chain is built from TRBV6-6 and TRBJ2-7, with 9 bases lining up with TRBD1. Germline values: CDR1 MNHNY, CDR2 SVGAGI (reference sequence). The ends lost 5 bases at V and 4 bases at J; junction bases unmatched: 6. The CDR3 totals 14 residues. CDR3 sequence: CASSTGGDRYEQYF. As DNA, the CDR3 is TGTGCCAGCAGTACAGGGGGCGATAGATACGAGCAGTACTTC.

The CDR3 DNA is TGTGCCAGCAGTTCTCCGAGCCGAAACACCATATATTTT. Translating gives CASSSPSRNTIYF. V usage is TRBV28 and J usage is TRBJ1-3; D gene uncertain. V was pared by 4 bases and J by 5 bases, with 9 bases between. Germline V gene sequence: CDR1 MDHEN, CDR2 SYDVKM. The CDR3 sequence is 13 residues long. Combining the CDR3 with reference TRBV28 and TRBJ1-3 gives the whole variable domain DVKVTQSSRYLVKRTGEKVFLECVQDMDHENMFWYRQDPGLGLRLIYFSYDVKMKEKGDIPEGYSVSREKKERFSLILESASTNQTSMYLCASSSPSRNTIYFGEGSWLTVV.

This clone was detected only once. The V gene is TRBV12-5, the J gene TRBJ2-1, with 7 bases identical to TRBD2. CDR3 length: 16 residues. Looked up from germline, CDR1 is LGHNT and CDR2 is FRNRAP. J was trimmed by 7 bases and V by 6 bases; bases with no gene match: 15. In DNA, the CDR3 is TGTGCTAGTGGCATCGTTGGTAGCGGGTCCTCTAATGAGCAGTTCTTC. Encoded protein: CASGIVGSGSSNEQFF.